One TCR beta chain is described in this entry. Its antigen is not known. The data were taken from a study of vaccination effects on CD4 cells after COVID-19. Study-level background: It was a median of 72 days after the second dose that post-vaccine samples were obtained.

V lost 4 bases, J lost 1 base, and 4 bases stayed unmatched. In germline, CDR1 is LGHNA, CDR2 YNFKEQ. The CDR3 runs 18 residues. Expansion with viral peptide pools was applied to antigen-specific CD4+ T cells by the ViraFEST assay prior to sequencing. Once cultured for roughly nine days, the cells underwent separation to obtain CD4+ T cells. All study participants received two doses of BNT162b2 or mRNA-1273 vaccine. Nucleocapsid antibody tests were negative, and the vaccine recipients had no prior SARS-CoV-2 infection. Every well got fewer than 2.5 million PBMC, which were grown with roughly 9.5 IU/ml IL-2 and 8.5 to 10 ug/ml peptides. The data were produced by immunoSEQ multiplex PCR, yet TCRdb's version contains in-frame clones alone and is incomplete. The table shows 21,000 or so clones, with around 76% occurring only once.

The TCR comes from a human donor who received a COVID-19 vaccine. This rearrangement joins TRBV4-2 to TRBJ2-1; 16 nucleotides agree with TRBD2. This sample comprised CD4+ T cells from PBMCs cultured with HCoV-229E spike peptides, obtained after COVID-19 vaccination. Written as DNA, the CDR3 is TGTGCCAGCAGCCGGGGACTAGCGGGGGGGCGATCCTACAATGAGCAGTTCTTC. Amino acid sequence: CASSRGLAGGRSYNEQFF.